This T cell receptor beta chain is from a study of T cell repertoires in cytomegalovirus infection. Of note for this clonotype: Its antigen is unknown.

Trimming removed 0 bases from V and 3 bases from J, with 10 bases in between. CDR1 and CDR2 (germline): SGHDT, YYEEEE. CDR3 length: 14 residues. From the reads, TCRdb called clonotypes with MiXCR, one entry per CDR3 protein. Seen here are about 920,000 distinct CDR3 sequences, around 32% observed once, and the top ten hold over 12%. This receptor was identified in a human donor in good health (CMV status not recorded). Some clones in this sample may be carry-over from other donors' samples. This rearrangement joins TRBV5-6 to TRBJ2-7; no clear D. The sample here was cultured CD8+ T cells from PBMCs, taken from culture after CMV antigen stimulation. The CDR3 reads CASSLGSWYYEQYV. DNA for the CDR3: TGTGCCAGCAGCTTGGGATCGTGGTACTACGAGCAGTACGTC.